This TCR beta chain was sequenced during a study of blood T cell repertoires in COVID-19. Overall study context: The study drew acute and convalescent COVID-19 samples from the United States, Italy and Spain. T cells, B-cell-depleted T cells, or PBMCs supplied cDNA or gDNA.

This clone has only one observation. Original data processing: Cell counts per sample came from amplifying reference gene primers. Using immunoSEQ multiplex PCR, the repertoire was profiled, and TCRdb retains in-frame clones only, with some absent. That table furnishes V, J and clone size, whereas the DNA furnished D and trimming. In the table there are approximately 70,000 clones, more than 75% of which are singletons. In germline, CDR1 is SEHNR, CDR2 FQNEAQ (reference sequence). The V end lost 3 bases, the J end lost 7 bases, and 15 bases lay between the germline ends. CDR3 length equals 15 residues.

The sequenced sample consisted of peripheral blood. The origin of this receptor is a human donor in a cohort sampled during active COVID-19. The V call is TRBV7-9, the J call TRBJ1-4; D is perhaps TRBD1 (5 bases). The CDR3 loop reads CASSLLQAWGEKLFF. CDR3 DNA sequence: TGTGCCAGCAGCTTGCTACAGGCCTGGGGTGAAAAACTGTTTTTT.